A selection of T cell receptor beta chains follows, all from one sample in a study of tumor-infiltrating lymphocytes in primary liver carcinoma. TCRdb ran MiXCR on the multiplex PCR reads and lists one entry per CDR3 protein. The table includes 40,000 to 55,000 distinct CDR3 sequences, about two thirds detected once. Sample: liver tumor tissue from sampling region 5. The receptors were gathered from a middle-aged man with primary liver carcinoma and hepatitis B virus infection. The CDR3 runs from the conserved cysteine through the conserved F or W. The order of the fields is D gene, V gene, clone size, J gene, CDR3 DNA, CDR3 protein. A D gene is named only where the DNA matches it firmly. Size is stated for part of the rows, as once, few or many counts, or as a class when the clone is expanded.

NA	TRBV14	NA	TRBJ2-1	TGTGCCAGTAGCCAGCTCGGGAGTAGCGGAAATGGGCAGTTCTTC	CASSQLGSSGNGQFF
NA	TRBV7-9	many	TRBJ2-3	TGTGCCAGCAGCTTTTGGAGGGGGTCGGGGACAGATACGCAGTATTTT	CASSFWRGSGTDTQYF
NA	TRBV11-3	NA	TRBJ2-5	TGTACCAGCAGCAGAGGGACCGAAGTGACCCAGTACTTC	CTSSRGTEVTQYF
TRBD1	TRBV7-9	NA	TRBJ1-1	TGTGACAGCAGCCCCCGACAGGGCTGGAACACTGAAGCTTTCTTT	CDSSPRQGWNTEAFF
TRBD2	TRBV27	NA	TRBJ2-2	TGTGCCAGCAGTCCTCTAGGCGGGGGAGTCCGGGAGCTGTTTTTT	CASSPLGGGVRELFF
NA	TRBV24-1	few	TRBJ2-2	TGTGCCACCAGTGATTCTAGAAGTAGCGGGGAGCTGTTTTTT	CATSDSRSSGELFF
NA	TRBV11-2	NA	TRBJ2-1	TGTGTCAGCAGCTTGTGGGTGCGTGAGCAGTTCTTC	CVSSLWVREQFF
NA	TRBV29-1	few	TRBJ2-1	TGCAGTGTTGACGGTAACTCCTTCAATGAGCAGTTCTTC	CSVDGNSFNEQFF
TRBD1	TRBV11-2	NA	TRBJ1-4	TGTGCCAGCAGCGCCGACCCCCGGGACAGGCGATCTAATGAAAAGCTATTTTTT	CASSADPRDRRSNEKLFF
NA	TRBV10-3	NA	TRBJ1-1	TGTGCCGTAGGGGGGGTGCAGGACCATGAAGCTTTCTTT	CAVGGVQDHEAFF
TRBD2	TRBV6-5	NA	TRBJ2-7	TGTGCCAACAGTCCCCACGGGGGGGATAGCGAGCAGTACTTC	CANSPHGGDSEQYF
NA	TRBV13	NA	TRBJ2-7	TGTGCCGGCAGCTTATCGGGCGAGCAATACTTC	CAGSLSGEQYF
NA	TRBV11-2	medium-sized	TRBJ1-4	TGTGCCAGCAGCTTTGGGGGCCCCGATGAAAAACTGTTTTTT	CASSFGGPDEKLFF
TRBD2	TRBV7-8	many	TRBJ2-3	TGTGCCAGCGGTGTAGCGGGACCAGATACGCAGTATTTT	CASGVAGPDTQYF
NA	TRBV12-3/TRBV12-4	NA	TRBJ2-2	TGTGCCAACAGTTCCCGACACCCTCCCGGGGAACTGTTTTTT	CANSSRHPPGELFF
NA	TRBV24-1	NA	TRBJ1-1	TGTGCCACCAGTGATCCACAGAACACTGAAGCTTTCTTT	CATSDPQNTEAFF
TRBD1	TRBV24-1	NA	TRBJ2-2	TGTGCCATCAGTTTGGGACAGGGGGCGCCCGGGGAGCTGTTTTTT	CAISLGQGAPGELFF
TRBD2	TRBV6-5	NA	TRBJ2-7	TGTGCCACCGAGGGAGGGGTGTCCTACGAGCAGTACTTC	CATEGGVSYEQYF
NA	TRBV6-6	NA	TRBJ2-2	TGTGCCAGCAGTCACGATGCGGTCGGGACCTGGGAGCTATTTTTT	CASSHDAVGTWELFF
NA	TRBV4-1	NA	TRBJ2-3	TGCGCCAGCAGCCAAGAATACGGGCGAGGTGGGGCAGATACTCAGTATTTT	CASSQEYGRGGADTQYF
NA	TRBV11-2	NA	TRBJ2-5	TGTACCAGCGGATTCCGGGACTCGGCCCACCAAGAGACCCAGCACTTC	CTSGFRDSAHQETQHF
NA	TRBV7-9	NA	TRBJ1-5	TGTGCCAGCAGCCCCCCCGATACACAGCATTTT	CASSPPDTQHF
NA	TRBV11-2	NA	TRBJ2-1	TGTGCCAGCAGCTTGAGGGGGACTGGACACAATGAGCAGTTCTTC	CASSLRGTGHNEQFF
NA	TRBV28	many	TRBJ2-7	TGTGCCAGCAACGAAAATTTCTACGAGCAGTACTTC	CASNENFYEQYF
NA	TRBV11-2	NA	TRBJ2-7	TGTGCCAACAGCTTAACTGGCACTGCTTACGAGCAGTACTTC	CANSLTGTAYEQYF
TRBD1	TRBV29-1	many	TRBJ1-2	TGCAGCGTAGGGACAGGTTATCGGAACTATGGCTACACCTTC	CSVGTGYRNYGYTF
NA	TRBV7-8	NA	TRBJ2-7	TGTGCCAGTAGCTTAGCCGGCTGGGAGCACTACTTC	CASSLAGWEHYF
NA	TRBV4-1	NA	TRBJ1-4	TGCGCTAGCAGCCAAGTCCCCGGGGAAACTAATGAAAAACTGTCTTTT	CASSQVPGETNEKLSF
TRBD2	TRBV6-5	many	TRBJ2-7	TGTGCCAGCAGTTACGGGGAGGGCCTTGGCGAGCAGTACTTC	CASSYGEGLGEQYF
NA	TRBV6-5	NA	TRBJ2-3	TGTGCCAGCAGTAAATTACTGGAGAATCAGCCCCAGTATTTT	CASSKLLENQPQYF
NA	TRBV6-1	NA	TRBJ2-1	TGTGGCAGCACCAAGGGTGGGCTTAGCTCCTACAATGAGCAATTCTTC	CGSTKGGLSSYNEQFF
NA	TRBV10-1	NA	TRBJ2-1	TGCGCCAGCAGTGAACGCGGGGTGATTAATGAGCAGTCCTTC	CASSERGVINEQSF
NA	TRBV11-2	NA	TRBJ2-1	TGTGCCAGCAGCCTTGGAGGGCCGTACAATGAGCAGTTCTTT	CASSLGGPYNEQFF
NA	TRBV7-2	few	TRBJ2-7	TGTGCCAGCAGCCCCCGGGACCAGTCCTACGAGCAGTGCTTC	CASSPRDQSYEQCF
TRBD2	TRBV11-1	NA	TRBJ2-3	TGTGCCAGCAGCATCGGGACTAACACACAAACAGATACGCATTATTTT	CASSIGTNTQTDTHYF
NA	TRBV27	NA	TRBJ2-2	TGTGCCAGTTCGACGAGAACCGGGGAGCTGTTTTTT	CASSTRTGELFF